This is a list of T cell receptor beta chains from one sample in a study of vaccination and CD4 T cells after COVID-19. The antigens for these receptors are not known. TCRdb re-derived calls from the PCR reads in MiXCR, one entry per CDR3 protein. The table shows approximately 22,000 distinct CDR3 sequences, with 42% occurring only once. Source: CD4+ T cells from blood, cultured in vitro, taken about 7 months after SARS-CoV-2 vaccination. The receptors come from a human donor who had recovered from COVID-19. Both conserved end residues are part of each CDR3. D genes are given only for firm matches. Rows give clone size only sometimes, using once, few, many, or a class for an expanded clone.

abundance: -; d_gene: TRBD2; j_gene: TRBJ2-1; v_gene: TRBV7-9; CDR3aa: CASSLALAGGPREQFF; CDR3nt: TGTGCCAGCAGCTTAGCGCTAGCGGGAGGACCGCGAGAGCAGTTCTTC
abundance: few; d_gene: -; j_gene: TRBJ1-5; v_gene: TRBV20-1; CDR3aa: CSANRLSNQPQHF; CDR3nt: TGCAGTGCTAACAGGCTTTCCAATCAGCCCCAGCATTTT
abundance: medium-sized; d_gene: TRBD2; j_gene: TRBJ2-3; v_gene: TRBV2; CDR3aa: CASALRGLAGVDTQYF; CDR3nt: TGTGCCAGCGCTTTAAGGGGACTAGCGGGAGTTGATACGCAGTATTTT
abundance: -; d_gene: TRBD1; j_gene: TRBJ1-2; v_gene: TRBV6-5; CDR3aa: CASSYFRGSSYGYTF; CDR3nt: TGTGCCAGCAGTTACTTCAGGGGGAGTAGCTATGGCTACACCTTC
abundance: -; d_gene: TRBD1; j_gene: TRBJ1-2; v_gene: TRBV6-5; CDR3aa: CASSYSLDRDRGYTF; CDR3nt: TGTGCCAGCAGTTACTCCCTGGACAGGGACCGTGGCTACACCTTC
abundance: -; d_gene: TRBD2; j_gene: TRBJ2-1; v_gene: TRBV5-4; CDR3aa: CASSTGLANEQFF; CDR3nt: TGTGCCAGCAGCACGGGACTAGCCAATGAGCAGTTCTTC
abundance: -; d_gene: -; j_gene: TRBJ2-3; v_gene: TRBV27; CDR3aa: CASRERGGAMQYF; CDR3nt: TGTGCCAGCAGAGAACGTGGGGGGGCCATGCAGTATTTT
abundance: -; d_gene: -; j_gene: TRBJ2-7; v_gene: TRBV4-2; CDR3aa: CASSPNRDTHEQYF; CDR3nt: TGTGCCAGCAGCCCAAACCGGGACACCCACGAGCAGTACTTC
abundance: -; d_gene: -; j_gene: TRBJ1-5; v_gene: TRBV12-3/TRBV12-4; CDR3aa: CASAGSGDQPQHF; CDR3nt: TGTGCCAGCGCAGGGAGTGGGGATCAGCCCCAGCATTTT
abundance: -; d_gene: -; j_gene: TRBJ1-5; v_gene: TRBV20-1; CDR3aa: CSAAPTGNQPQHF; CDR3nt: TGCAGTGCTGCCCCGACAGGTAATCAGCCCCAGCATTTT
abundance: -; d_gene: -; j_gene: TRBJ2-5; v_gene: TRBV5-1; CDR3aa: CASSLRAGVIETQYF; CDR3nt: TGCGCCAGCAGCTTGAGGGCAGGGGTCATAGAGACCCAGTACTTC
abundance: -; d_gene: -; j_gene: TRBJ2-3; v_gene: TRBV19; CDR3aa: CASRTLATDTQYF; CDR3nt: TGTGCCAGTAGAACGCTAGCCACAGATACGCAGTATTTT
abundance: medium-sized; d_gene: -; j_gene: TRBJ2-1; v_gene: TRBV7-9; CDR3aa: CASSLAGLGYNEQFF; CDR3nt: TGTGCCAGCAGCTTAGCGGGTCTAGGATACAATGAGCAGTTCTTC
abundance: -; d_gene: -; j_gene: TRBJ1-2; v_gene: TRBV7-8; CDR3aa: CASSLEGTESNYGYTF; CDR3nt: TGTGCCAGCAGCTTGGAGGGGACTGAATCTAACTATGGCTACACCTTC
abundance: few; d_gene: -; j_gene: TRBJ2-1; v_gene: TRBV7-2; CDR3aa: CASSLAAGYNEQFF; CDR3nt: TGTGCCAGCAGCTTAGCGGCGGGATACAATGAGCAGTTCTTC
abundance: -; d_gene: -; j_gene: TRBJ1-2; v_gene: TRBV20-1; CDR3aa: CSASKVQGRAGYTF; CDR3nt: TGCAGTGCTTCTAAGGTCCAGGGTAGGGCTGGCTACACCTTC
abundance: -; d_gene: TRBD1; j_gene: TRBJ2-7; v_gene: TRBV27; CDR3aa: CASSRTTGTGFSYEQYF; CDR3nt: TGTGCCAGCAGCCGCACCACCGGGACAGGGTTCTCCTACGAGCAGTACTTC
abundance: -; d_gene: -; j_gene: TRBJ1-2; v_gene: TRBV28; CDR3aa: CASREGTLRNGYTF; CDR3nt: TGTGCCAGCAGGGAGGGGACACTAAGGAATGGCTACACCTTC
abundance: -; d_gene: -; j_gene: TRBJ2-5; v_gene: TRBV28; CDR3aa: CASRHTAAGTAQETQYF; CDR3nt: TGTGCCAGCAGACATACGGCTGCCGGGACGGCCCAAGAGACCCAGTACTTC
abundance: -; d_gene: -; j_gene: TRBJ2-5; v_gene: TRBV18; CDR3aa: CASSSSPQETQYF; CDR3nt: TGTGCCAGCTCATCTAGTCCCCAAGAGACCCAGTACTTC
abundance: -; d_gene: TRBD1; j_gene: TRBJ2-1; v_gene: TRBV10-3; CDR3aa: CAISGQGGHNEQFF; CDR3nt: TGTGCCATCAGCGGACAGGGGGGGCACAATGAGCAGTTCTTC
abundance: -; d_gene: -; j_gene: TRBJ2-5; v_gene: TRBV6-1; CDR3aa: CASSKFAGFETQYF; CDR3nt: TGTGCCAGCAGTAAATTTGCAGGGTTCGAGACCCAGTACTTC
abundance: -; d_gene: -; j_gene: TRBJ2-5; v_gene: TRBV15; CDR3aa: CATSRDLETQYF; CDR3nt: TGTGCCACCAGCAGAGATCTGGAGACCCAGTACTTC
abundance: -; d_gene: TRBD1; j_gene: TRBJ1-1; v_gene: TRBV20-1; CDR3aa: CSARGNRGGTEAFF; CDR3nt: TGCAGTGCTAGAGGGAACAGGGGTGGCACTGAAGCTTTCTTT
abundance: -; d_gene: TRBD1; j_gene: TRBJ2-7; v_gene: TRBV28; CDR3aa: CASSSDRVLHEQYF; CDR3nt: TGTGCCAGCAGTTCCGACAGGGTGCTTCACGAGCAGTACTTC
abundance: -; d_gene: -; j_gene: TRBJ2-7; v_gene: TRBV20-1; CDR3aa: CSAYGRGSLEQYF; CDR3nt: TGCAGTGCTTATGGGCGGGGAAGCCTCGAGCAGTACTTC
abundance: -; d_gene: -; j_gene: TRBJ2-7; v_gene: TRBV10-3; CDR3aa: CAISESVSYEQYF; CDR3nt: TGTGCCATCAGTGAGTCCGTATCCTACGAGCAGTACTTC
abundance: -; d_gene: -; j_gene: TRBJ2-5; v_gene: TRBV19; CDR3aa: CASSIQGFGETQYF; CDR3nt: TGTGCCAGTAGTATCCAAGGCTTCGGGGAGACCCAGTACTTC
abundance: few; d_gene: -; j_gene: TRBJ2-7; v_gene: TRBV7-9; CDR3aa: CASTLREDEQYF; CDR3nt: TGTGCCAGCACCCTGAGAGAAGACGAGCAGTACTTC
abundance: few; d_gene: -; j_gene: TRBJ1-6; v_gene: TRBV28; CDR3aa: CASSLATGHYNSPLHF; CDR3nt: TGTGCCAGCAGTTTAGCCACGGGACACTATAATTCACCCCTCCACTTT
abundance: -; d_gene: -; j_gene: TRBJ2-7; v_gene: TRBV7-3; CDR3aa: CASSLMAGSEQYF; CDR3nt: TGTGCCAGCAGCTTAATGGCGGGCTCCGAGCAGTACTTC
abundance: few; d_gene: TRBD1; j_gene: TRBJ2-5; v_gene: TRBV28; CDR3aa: CASSPLQGGQETQYF; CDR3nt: TGTGCCAGCAGCCCACTACAGGGGGGTCAAGAGACCCAGTACTTC
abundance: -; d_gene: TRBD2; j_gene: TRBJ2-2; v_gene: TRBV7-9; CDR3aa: CATEDRTSFTGELFF; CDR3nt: TGTGCCACCGAAGACCGGACTAGCTTTACCGGGGAGCTGTTTTTT
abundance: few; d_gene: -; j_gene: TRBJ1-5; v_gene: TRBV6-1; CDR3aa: CASGAGRRNQPQHF; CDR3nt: TGTGCCAGCGGAGCAGGGAGGCGCAATCAGCCCCAGCATTTT
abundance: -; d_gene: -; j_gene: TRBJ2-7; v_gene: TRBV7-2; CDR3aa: CASSSAAGYEQYF; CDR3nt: TGTGCCAGCAGCTCGGCGGCGGGCTACGAGCAGTACTTC
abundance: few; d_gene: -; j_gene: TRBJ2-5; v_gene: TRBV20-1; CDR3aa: CSARVWVARETQYF; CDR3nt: TGCAGTGCTAGAGTTTGGGTAGCCCGGGAGACCCAGTACTTC
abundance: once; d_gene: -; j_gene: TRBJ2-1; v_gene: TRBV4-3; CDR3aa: CASSQGGNSYNEQFF; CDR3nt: TGCGCCAGCAGCCAAGGAGGGAATTCCTACAATGAGCAGTTCTTC
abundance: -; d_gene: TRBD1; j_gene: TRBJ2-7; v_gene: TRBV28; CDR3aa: CAIQQGANYEQYF; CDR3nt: TGTGCCATTCAGCAGGGGGCTAACTACGAGCAGTACTTC
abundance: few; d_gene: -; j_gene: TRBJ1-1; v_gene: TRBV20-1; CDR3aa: CSATLRGNTEAFF; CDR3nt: TGCAGTGCTACCCTTAGGGGTAACACTGAAGCTTTCTTT
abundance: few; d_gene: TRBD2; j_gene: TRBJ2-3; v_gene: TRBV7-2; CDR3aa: CASSVSGSTDTQYF; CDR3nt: TGTGCCAGCAGCGTTAGCGGGAGCACAGATACGCAGTATTTT
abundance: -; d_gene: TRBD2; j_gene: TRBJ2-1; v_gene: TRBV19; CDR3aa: CASRLAGGFNEQFF; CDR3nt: TGTGCCAGCCGTCTGGCGGGAGGGTTCAATGAGCAGTTCTTC
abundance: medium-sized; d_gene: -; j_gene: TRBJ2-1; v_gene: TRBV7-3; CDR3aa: CASSLMEGPRNEQFF; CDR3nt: TGTGCCAGCAGCTTAATGGAGGGCCCTCGCAATGAGCAGTTCTTC
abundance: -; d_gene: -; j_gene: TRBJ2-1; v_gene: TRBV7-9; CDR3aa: CASSLVVRDNEQFF; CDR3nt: TGTGCCAGCAGCTTAGTCGTCAGGGACAATGAGCAGTTCTTC
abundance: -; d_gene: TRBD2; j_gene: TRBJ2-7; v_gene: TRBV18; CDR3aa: CASSPLWDASGIYEQYF; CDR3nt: TGTGCCAGCTCACCATTGTGGGATGCTAGCGGGATCTACGAGCAGTACTTC